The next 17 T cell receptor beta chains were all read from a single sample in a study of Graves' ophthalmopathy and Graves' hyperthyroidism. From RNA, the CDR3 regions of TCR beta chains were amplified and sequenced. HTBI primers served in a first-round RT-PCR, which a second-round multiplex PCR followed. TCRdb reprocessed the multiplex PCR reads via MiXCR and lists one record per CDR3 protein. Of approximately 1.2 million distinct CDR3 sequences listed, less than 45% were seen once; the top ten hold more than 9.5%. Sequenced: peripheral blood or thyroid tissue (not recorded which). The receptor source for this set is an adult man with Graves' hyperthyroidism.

The CDR3 sequence is CASSSWTRTGETQYF. In DNA form, the CDR3 reads TGTGCCAGTAGTTCGTGGACAAGGACGGGGGAGACCCAGTACTTC. The genes are TRBV19 and TRBJ2-5; TRBD1 or TRBD2 may be the D gene (5 bases each). Germline V CDR1 and CDR2: LNHDA, SQIVND (reference sequence). V was trimmed by 5 bases and J by 5 bases, leaving 18 bases between them. The CDR3 is 15 amino acids.

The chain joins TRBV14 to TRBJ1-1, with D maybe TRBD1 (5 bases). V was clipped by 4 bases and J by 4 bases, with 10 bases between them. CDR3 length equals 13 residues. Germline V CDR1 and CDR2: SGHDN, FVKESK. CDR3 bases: TGTGCCAGCAGCCTGGGACTGATCACTGAAGCTTTCTTT. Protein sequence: CASSLGLITEAFF.

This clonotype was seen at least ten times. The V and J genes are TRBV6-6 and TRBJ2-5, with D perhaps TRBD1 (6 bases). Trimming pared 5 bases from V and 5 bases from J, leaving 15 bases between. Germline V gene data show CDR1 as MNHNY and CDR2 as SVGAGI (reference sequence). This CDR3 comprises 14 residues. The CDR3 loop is CASSGQGSLETQYF. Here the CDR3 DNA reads TGTGCCAGCAGTGGCCAGGGGTCTCTGGAGACCCAGTACTTC.

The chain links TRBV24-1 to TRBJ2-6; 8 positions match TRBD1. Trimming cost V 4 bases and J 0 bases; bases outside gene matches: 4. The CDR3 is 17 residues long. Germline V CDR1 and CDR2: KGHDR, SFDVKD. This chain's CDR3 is CATSEAGTGSGANVLTF. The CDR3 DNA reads TGTGCCACCAGTGAGGCCGGGACAGGCTCTGGGGCCAACGTCCTGACTTTC.

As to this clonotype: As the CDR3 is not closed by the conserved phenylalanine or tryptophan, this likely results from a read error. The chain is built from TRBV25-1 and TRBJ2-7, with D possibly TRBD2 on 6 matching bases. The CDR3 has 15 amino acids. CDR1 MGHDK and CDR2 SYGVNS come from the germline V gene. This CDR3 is CARESLRDWGYEQYL. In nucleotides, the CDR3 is TGCGCCAGAGAGAGTCTCCGGGACTGGGGCTACGAGCAGTACCTC.

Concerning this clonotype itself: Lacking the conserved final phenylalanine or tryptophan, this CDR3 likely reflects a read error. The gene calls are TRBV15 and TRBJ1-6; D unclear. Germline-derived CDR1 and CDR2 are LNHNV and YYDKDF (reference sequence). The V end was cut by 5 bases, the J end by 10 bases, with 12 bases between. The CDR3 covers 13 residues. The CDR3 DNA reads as TGTGCCACCAGCGAACGGAGCGAGTCACCCCTCCACCTT. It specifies CATSERSESPLHL.

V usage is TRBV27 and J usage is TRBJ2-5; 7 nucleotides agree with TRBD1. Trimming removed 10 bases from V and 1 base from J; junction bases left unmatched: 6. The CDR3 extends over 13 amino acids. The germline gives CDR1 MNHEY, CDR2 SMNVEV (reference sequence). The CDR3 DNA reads TGTGCCACTCACCGGACAGGCCAAGAGACCCAGTACTTC. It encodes CATHRTGQETQYF.

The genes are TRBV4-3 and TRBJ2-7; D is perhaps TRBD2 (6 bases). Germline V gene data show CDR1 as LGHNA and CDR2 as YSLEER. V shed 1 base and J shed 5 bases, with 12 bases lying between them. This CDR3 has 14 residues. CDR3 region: CASSQGGGVDEQYF. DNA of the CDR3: TGCGCCAGCAGCCAAGGAGGAGGGGTTGACGAGCAGTACTTC.

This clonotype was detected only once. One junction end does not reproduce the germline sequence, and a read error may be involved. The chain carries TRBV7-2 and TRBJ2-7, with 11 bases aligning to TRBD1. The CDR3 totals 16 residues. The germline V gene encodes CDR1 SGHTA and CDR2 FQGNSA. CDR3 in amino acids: CASSSFPDRGPYEHYF. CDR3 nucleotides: TGTGCCAGCAGCTCCTTCCCGGACAGGGGGCCCTACGAGCATTACTTC.

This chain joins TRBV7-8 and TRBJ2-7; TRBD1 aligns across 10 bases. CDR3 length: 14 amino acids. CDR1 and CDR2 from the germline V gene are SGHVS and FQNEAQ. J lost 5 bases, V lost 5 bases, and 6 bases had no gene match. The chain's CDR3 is CASSAGQGEHEQYF. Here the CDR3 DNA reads TGTGCCAGCAGCGCCGGACAGGGGGAGCACGAGCAGTACTTC.

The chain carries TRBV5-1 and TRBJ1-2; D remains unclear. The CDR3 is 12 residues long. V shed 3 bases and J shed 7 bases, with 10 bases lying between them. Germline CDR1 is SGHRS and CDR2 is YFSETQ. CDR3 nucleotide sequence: TGCGCCAGCAGCTCGGGGATACGTGGCTACACCTTC. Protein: CASSSGIRGYTF.

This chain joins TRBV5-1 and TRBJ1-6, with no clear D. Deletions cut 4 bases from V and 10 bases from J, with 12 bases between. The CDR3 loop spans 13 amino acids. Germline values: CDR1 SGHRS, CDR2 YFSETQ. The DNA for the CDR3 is TGCGCCAGCAGCGCGAGAGCGGGGTCACCCCTCCACTTT. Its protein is CASSARAGSPLHF.

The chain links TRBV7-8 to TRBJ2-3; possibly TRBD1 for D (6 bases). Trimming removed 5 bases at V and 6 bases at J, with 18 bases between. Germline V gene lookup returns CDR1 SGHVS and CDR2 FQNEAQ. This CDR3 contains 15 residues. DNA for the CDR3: TGTGCCAGCAGCCCCTGGGAGCAGGGGAATGATACGCAGTATTTT. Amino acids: CASSPWEQGNDTQYF. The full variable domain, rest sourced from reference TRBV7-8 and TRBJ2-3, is GAGVSQSPRYKVAKRGQDVALRCDPISGHVSLFWYQQALGQGPEFLTYFQNEAQLDKSGLPSDRFFAERPEGSVSTLKIQRTQQEDSAVYLCASSPWEQGNDTQYFGPGTRLTVL.

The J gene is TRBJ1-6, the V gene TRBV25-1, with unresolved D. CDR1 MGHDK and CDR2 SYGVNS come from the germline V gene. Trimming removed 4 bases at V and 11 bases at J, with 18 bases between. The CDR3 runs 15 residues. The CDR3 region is CASSARDREETPLHF. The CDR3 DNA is TGTGCCAGCAGTGCTAGAGACCGGGAGGAGACACCCCTCCACTTT.

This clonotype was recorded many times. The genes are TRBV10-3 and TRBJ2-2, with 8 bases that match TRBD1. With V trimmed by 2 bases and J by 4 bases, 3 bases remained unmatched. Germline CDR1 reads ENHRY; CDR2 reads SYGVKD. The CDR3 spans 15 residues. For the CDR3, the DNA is TGTGCCATCAGTGAGGACAGGGGTGGCACCGGGGAGCTGTTTTTT. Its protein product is CAISEDRGGTGELFF.

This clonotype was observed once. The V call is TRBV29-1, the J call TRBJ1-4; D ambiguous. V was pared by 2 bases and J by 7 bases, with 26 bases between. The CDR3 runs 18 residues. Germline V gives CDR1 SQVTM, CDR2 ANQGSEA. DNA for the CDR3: TGCAGCGTTGAAAGTGGGGAAGGAAATATTGAGTTTGGTGAAAAACTGTTTTTT. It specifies CSVESGEGNIEFGEKLFF.

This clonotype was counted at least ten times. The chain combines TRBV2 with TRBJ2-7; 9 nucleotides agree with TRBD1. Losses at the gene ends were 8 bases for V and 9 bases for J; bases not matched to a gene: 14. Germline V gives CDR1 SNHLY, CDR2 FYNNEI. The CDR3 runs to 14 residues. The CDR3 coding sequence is TGTGCCAGCTTTAGCCGGGACAGGGCCCACGGGCAGTACTTC. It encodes CASFSRDRAHGQYF. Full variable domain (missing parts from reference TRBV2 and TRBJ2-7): EPEVTQTPSHQVTQMGQEVILRCVPISNHLYFYWYRQILGQKVEFLVSFYNNEISEKSEIFDDQFSVERPDGSNFTLKIRSTKLEDSAMYFCASFSRDRAHGQYFGPGTRLTVT.